This T cell receptor (beta chain) is drawn from a study of cytomegalovirus exposure and HLA in healthy donors. Looking at the study overall: Early on, a data release was issued that held roughly 80 million unique TCRs from HLA-typed donors.

This clone was recorded a few times. The antigen remains undetermined. A multiplex PCR was run with 60 Vbeta primers and 13 Jbeta primers. Some clones are missing from TCRdb's copy, which holds only in-frame ones; the method was immunoSEQ multiplex PCR. This sample has over 75,000 clones, with over 60% found just once. In germline, CDR1 is SQVTM, CDR2 ANQGSEA. V lost 6 bases and J lost 5, with 13 bases in between. CDR3 length: 12 residues. General study results and limits: Sequencing likely produced, as an artifact, a cluster of highly shared sequence variants.

The chain employs TRBV29-1 and TRBJ1-1; no firm D call. Input material: PBMCs. This clonotype was obtained from a male donor in good health and CMV-seropositive. CDR3 residues: CSVKLPRTEAFF. The CDR3 nucleotides read TGCAGCGTGAAACTCCCGCGGACTGAAGCTTTCTTT. The full variable domain, in which reference TRBV29-1 and TRBJ1-1 provide the parts outside the CDR3, is SAVISQKPSRDICQRGTSLTIQCQVDSQVTMMFWYRQQPGQSLTLIATANQGSEATYESGFVIDKFPISRPNLTFSTLTVSNMSPEDSSIYLCSVKLPRTEAFFGQGTRLTVV.